Each of the 7 T cell receptor beta chains below was sequenced from the same sample in a study of radiotherapy plus CTLA-4 blockade in lung cancer. Using immunoSEQ multiplex PCR, the repertoire was profiled, and TCRdb retains in-frame clones only, with some absent. The sample records fewer than 100,000 clones, 78% being singletons. The material was peripheral blood, obtained from a patient treated with radiotherapy plus ipilimumab. The receptors stem from a human donor with non-small cell lung cancer whose response to radiotherapy plus ipilimumab could not be evaluated. Some clones in this sample may be carry-over from other donors' samples.

The chain employs TRBV28 and TRBJ2-7, with TRBD1 matching 9 bases. Germline CDR1 MDHEN, CDR2 SYDVKM. V was clipped by 7 bases and J by 2 bases; unmatched bases: 9. The CDR3 runs 15 residues. CDR3 DNA: TGTGCCAGCAACTTTATTGGACAGGGGACCTACGAGCAGTACTTC. It encodes CASNFIGQGTYEQYF.

The chain has TRBV5-1 and TRBJ2-6, with D possibly TRBD1 on 5 matching bases. CDR1 SGHRS and CDR2 YFSETQ come from the germline V gene. The V gene lost 0 bases and the J gene lost 0 bases, with 13 bases spanning the gap. The CDR3 consists of 18 residues. CDR3 in amino acids: CASSLEGQGFSGANVLTF. CDR3 DNA sequence: TGCGCCAGCAGCTTGGAGGGGCAGGGCTTCTCTGGGGCCAACGTCCTGACTTTC.

V usage is TRBV9 and J usage is TRBJ2-1; 7 bases map to TRBD2. This CDR3 spans 17 amino acids. Per the germline V gene, CDR1 is SGDLS and CDR2 is YYNGEE. J gave up 7 bases and V 1 base, and 14 bases lay outside the gene matches. The CDR3, as DNA: TGTGCCAGCAGCGTATACACTCGGGCCCCCGGGGGGAATGAGCAGTTCTTC. Protein product: CASSVYTRAPGGNEQFF. The full variable domain, completed using reference TRBV9 and TRBJ2-1, is DSGVTQTPKHLITATGQRVTLRCSPRSGDLSVYWYQQSLDQGLQFLIQYYNGEERAKGNILERFSAQQFPDLHSELNLSSLELGDSALYFCASSVYTRAPGGNEQFFGPGTRLTVL.

V gene TRBV27 combines with J gene TRBJ2-5, with a tentative D call TRBD1 (5 bases). The germline V gene encodes CDR1 MNHEY and CDR2 SMNVEV (reference sequence). Trimming pared 2 bases from V and 5 bases from J, leaving 15 bases between. The CDR3 covers 15 residues. CDR3 amino acids: CASSLGAGLMETQYF. The CDR3 DNA reads TGTGCCAGCAGTTTAGGGGCAGGGTTAATGGAGACCCAGTACTTC.

The chain links TRBV6-5 to TRBJ2-5, with D possibly matching TRBD2 (5 bases). Gene TRBJ2-7 matches the end of the DNA better, so the J call may be wrong. CDR3 length: 11 amino acids. Germline loops: CDR1 MNHEY, CDR2 SVGAGI. The CDR3 sequence is CASGLGYEQYF. DNA for the CDR3: TGTGCCAGCGGACTGGGCTACGAGCAGTACTTC.

This chain joins TRBV30 and TRBJ2-5; 8 bases are shared with TRBD1. CDR3 size: 14 residues. Germline CDR1 and CDR2: GTSNPN and SVGIG (reference sequence). Unmatched junction bases numbered 11, after V lost 5 bases and J lost 6 bases. The CDR3 DNA is TGTGCCTGGTCCTGGACAGGGAAGGGTCAGACCCAGTACTTC. Translation gives CAWSWTGKGQTQYF.

The genes are TRBV6-1 and TRBJ1-2; D is ambiguous. V shed 6 bases and J shed 1 base, with 12 bases lying between them. There are 14 residues in the CDR3. Per germline, CDR1 MNHNS and CDR2 SASEGT. As DNA, the CDR3 is TGTGCCAGCAGGGCGTGGGGAGATAACTATGGCTACACCTTC. Translated: CASRAWGDNYGYTF.